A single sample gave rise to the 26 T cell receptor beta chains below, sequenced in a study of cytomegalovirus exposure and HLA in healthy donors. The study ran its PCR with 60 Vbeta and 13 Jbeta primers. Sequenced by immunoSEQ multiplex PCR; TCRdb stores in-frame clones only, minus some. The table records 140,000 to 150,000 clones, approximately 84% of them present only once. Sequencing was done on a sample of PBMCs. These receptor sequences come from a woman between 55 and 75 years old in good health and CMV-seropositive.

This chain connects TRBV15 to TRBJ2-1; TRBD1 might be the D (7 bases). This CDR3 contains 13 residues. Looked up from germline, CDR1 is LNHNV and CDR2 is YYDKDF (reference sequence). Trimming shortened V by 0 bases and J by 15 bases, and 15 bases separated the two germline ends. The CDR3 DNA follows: TGTGCCACCAGCAGAGATGGAGGGGGCGCGCTGTTCTTC. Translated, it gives CATSRDGGGALFF.

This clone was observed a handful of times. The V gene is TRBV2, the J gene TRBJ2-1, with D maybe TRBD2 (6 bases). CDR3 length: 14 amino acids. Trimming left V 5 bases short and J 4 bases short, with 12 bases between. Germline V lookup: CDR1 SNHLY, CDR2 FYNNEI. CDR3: CASSKSGLYNEQFF. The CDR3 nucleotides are TGTGCCAGCAGTAAGAGCGGGCTGTACAATGAGCAGTTCTTC.

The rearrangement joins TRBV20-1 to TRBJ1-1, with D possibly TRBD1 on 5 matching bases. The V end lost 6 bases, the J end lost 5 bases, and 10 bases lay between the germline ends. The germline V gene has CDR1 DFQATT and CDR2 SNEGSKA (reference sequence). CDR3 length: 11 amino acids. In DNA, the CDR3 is TGCAGTGCCCCCCGGGGGACTGAAGCTTTCTTT. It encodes CSAPRGTEAFF.

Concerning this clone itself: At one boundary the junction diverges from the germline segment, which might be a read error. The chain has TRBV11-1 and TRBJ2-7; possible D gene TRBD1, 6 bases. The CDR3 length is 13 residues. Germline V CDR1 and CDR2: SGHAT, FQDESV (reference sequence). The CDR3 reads CASSQGQTYDQYF. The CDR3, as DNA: TGTGCCAGCAGCCAAGGACAGACGTACGACCAGTACTTC.

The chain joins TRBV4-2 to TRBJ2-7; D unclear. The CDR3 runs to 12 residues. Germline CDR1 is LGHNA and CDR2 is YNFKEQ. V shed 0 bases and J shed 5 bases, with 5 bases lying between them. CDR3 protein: CASSQEGHEQYF. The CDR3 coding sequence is TGTGCCAGCAGCCAAGAGGGCCACGAGCAGTACTTC.

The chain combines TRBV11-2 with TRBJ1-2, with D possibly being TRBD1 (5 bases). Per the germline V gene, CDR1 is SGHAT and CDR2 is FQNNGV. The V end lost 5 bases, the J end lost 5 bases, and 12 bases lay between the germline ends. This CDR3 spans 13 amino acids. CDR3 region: CASSPDTLYGYTF. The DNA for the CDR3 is TGTGCCAGCAGCCCGGACACTCTGTATGGCTACACCTTC.

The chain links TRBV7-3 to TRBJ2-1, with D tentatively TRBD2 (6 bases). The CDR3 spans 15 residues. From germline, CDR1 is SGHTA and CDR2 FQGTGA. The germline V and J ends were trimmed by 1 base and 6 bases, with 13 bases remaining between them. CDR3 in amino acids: CASSLIAGTLNEQFF. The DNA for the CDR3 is TGTGCCAGCAGCTTAATCGCCGGGACTCTCAATGAGCAGTTCTTC.

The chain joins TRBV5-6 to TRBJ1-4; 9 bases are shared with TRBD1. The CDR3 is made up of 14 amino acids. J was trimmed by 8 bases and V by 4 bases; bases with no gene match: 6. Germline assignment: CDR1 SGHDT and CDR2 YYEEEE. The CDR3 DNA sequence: TGTGCCAGCAGCGCACAGGGGGCAAACGAAAAACTGTTTTTT. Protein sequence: CASSAQGANEKLFF.

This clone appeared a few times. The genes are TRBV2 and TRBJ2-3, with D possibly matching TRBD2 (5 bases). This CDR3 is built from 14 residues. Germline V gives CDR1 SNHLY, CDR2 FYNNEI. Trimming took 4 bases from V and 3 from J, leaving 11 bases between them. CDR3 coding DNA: TGTGCCAGCAGTGCAATCCCGGGAACAGATACGCAGTATTTT. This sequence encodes CASSAIPGTDTQYF.

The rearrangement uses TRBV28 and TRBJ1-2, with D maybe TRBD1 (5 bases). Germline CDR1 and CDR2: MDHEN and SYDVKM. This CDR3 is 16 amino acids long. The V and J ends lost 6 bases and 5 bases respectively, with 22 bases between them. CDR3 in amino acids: CASSPRELPPIYGYTF. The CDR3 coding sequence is TGTGCCAGCAGCCCCAGGGAACTCCCCCCCATTTATGGCTACACCTTC.

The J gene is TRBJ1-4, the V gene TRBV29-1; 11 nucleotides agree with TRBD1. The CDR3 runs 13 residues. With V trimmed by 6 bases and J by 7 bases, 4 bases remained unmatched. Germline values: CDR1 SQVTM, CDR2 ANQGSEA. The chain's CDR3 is CSVGQGAGEKLFF. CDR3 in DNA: TGCAGCGTCGGACAGGGGGCAGGTGAAAAACTGTTTTTT. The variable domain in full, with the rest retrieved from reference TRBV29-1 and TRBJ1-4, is SAVISQKPSRDICQRGTSLTIQCQVDSQVTMMFWYRQQPGQSLTLIATANQGSEATYESGFVIDKFPISRPNLTFSTLTVSNMSPEDSSIYLCSVGQGAGEKLFFGSGTQLSVL.

The CDR3 nucleotides read TGTGCCAGCAGTGAAGTCTCCCGGAACACTGAAGCTTTCTTT. Encoded protein: CASSEVSRNTEAFF. V and J are TRBV2 and TRBJ1-1; no firm D call. The CDR3 consists of 14 residues. The germline gives CDR1 SNHLY, CDR2 FYNNEI. Trimming took 1 base from V and 1 from J, leaving 7 bases between them.

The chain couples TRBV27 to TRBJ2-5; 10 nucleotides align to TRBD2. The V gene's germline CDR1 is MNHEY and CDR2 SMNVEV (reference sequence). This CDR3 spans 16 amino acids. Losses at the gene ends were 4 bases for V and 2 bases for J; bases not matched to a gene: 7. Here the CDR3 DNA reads TGTGCCAGCAGTTGGGGGGCTAGCGGGAGTCAAGAGACCCAGTACTTC. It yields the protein CASSWGASGSQETQYF.

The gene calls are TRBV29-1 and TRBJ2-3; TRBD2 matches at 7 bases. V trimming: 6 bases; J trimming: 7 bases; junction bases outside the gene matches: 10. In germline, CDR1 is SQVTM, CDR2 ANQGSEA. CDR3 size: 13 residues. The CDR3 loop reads CSVMGGVVYTQYF. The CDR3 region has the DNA TGCAGCGTGATGGGGGGGGTGGTCTATACGCAGTATTTT.

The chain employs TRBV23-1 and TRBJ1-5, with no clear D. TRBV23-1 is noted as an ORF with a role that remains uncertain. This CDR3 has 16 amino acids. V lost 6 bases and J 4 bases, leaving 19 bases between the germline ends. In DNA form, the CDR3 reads TGCGCCAGCAGACACCTATGGATCAGGCCGAATCAGCCCCAGCATTTT. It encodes CASRHLWIRPNQPQHF.

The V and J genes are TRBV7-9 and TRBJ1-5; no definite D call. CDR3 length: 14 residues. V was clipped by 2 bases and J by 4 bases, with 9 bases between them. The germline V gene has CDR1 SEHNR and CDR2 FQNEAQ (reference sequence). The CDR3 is CASSLFGPNQPQHF. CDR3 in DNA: TGTGCCAGCAGCTTATTCGGTCCGAATCAGCCCCAGCATTTT.

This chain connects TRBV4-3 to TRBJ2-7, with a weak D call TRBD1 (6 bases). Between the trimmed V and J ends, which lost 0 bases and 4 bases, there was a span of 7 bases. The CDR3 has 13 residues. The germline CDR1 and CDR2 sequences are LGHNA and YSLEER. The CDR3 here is CASSQDGQYEQYF. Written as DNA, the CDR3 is TGCGCCAGCAGCCAAGATGGACAGTACGAGCAGTACTTC.

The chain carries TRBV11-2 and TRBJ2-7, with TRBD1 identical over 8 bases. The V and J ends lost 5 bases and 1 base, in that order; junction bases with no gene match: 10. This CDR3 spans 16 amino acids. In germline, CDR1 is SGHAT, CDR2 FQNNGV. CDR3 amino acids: CASSIRITGGSYEQYF. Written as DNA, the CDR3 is TGTGCCAGCAGCATCCGCATCACAGGGGGGTCCTACGAGCAGTACTTC.

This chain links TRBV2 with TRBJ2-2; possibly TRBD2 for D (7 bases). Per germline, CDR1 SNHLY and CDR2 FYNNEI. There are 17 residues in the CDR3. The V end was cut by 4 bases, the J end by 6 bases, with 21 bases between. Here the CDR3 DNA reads TGTGCCAGCAGTGTAAGACTAGCTGGGGGCGCCGCCGGGGAGCTGTTTTTT. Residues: CASSVRLAGGAAGELFF.

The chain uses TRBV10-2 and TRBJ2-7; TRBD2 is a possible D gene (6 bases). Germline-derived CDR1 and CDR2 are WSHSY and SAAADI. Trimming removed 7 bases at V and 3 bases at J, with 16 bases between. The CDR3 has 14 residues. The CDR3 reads CASKAGTSNYEQYF. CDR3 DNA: TGCGCCAGCAAAGCCGGGACTTCCAACTACGAGCAGTACTTC.

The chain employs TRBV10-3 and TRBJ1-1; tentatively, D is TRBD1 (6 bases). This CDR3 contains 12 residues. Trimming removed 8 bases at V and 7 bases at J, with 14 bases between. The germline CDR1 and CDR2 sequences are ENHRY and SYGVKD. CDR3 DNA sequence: TGTGCCATCCAGGACGGACAGCTTGAAGCTTTCTTT. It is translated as CAIQDGQLEAFF.

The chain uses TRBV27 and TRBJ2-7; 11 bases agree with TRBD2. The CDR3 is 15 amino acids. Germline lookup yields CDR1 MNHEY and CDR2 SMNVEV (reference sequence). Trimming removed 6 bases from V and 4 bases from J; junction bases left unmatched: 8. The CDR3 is CASRFTSGSSYEQYF. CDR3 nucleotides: TGTGCCAGCAGGTTCACTAGCGGGAGCTCTTACGAGCAGTACTTC.

The CDR3 DNA sequence: TGTGCCAGCCCTAGGGGGGACAGGGGGCGTTACAATGAGCAGTTCTTC. Its translation is CASPRGDRGRYNEQFF. The genes are TRBV27 and TRBJ2-1; 12 bases agree with TRBD1. J was trimmed by 4 bases and V by 8 bases; bases with no gene match: 9. This CDR3 comprises 16 residues. Germline V CDR1 and CDR2: MNHEY, SMNVEV (reference sequence).

As DNA, the CDR3 is TGTGCCAGCAGTTTACTCGACAGGGATCACTACGAGCAGTACTTC. Protein product: CASSLLDRDHYEQYF. The rearrangement uses TRBV27 and TRBJ2-7; TRBD1 aligns across 7 bases. The CDR3 consists of 15 residues. Germline V gene data show CDR1 as MNHEY and CDR2 as SMNVEV (reference sequence). Trimming cost V 2 bases and J 3 bases; bases outside gene matches: 7.

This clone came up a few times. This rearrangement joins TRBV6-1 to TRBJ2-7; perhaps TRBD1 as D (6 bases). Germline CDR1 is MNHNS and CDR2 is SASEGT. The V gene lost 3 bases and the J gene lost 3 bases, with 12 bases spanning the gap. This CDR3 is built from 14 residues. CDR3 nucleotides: TGTGCCAGCAGTGAGGGGCAGGGACACTACGAGCAGTACTTC. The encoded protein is CASSEGQGHYEQYF.

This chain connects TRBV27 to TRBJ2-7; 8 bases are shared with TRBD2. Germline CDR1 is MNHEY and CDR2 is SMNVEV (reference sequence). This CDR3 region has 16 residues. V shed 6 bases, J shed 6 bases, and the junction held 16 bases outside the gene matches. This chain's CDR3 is CASSPGLVGWRAEQYF. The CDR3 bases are TGTGCCAGCAGCCCGGGACTAGTGGGGTGGAGGGCCGAGCAGTACTTC.